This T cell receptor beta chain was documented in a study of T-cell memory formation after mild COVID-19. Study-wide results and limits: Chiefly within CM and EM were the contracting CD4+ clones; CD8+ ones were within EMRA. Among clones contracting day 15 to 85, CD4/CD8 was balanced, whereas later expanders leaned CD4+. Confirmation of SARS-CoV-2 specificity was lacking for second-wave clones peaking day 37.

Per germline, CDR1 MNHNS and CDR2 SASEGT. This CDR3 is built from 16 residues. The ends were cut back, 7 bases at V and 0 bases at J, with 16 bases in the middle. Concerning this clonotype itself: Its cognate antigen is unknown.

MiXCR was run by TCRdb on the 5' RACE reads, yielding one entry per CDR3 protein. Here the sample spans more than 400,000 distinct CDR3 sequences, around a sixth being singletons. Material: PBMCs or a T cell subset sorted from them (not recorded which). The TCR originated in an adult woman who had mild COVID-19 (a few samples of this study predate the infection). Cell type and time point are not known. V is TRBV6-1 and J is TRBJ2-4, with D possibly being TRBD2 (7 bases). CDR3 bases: TGTGCCAGCACCCTAAGGGGGGGGGTAGCCAAAAACATTCAGTACTTC. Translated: CASTLRGGVAKNIQYF.